This is a list of T cell receptor beta chains from one sample in a study of control samples from healthy donors and cancer patients. Here immunoSEQ multiplex PCR was the method, and the copy in TCRdb shows in-frame clones only, minus some. The sample shows 100,000 to 150,000 clones, about 89% of them seen only once. Sequencing was done on a sample of blood. These receptors came from a man between 60 and 70 years old in good health. The CDR3 runs from the conserved cysteine through the conserved F or W. A D gene is named only where the DNA matches it firmly. Not all rows give a size; the values are once, few, many and, for expanded clones, a class.

>TRBJ1-1|TRBV7-2|NA|NA
TGTGCCAGCAGCTTATTGTACGGGGTGGACACTGAAGCTTTCTTT
CASSLLYGVDTEAFF
>TRBJ2-3|TRBV18|NA|NA
TGTGCCAGCTCAGTAACGAGACAGGAATCGGATACGCAGTATTTT
CASSVTRQESDTQYF
>TRBJ2-6|TRBV27|NA|NA
TGTGCCAGCAGTTTAGGGGTGAGAGGCGACTCTGGGGCCAACGTCCTGACTTTC
CASSLGVRGDSGANVLTF
>TRBJ2-7|TRBV3-1/TRBV3-2|NA|NA
TGTGCCAGCAGTCCTCCCGATTCCTACGAGCAGTACTTC
CASSPPDSYEQYF
>TRBJ2-2|TRBV18|NA|few
TGTGCCAGCTCACCCCAAAGACAGAAGAACACCGGGGAGCTGTTTTTT
CASSPQRQKNTGELFF
>TRBJ1-2|TRBV9|NA|NA
TGTGCCAGCACAGTCGACCCAAGAGAAAACTATGGCTACACCTTC
CASTVDPRENYGYTF
>TRBJ2-2|TRBV5-1|TRBD2|NA
TGCGCCAGCAGCTTGGATGGTAGCGGGGTGTCCGGGGAGCTGTTTTTT
CASSLDGSGVSGELFF
>TRBJ1-6|TRBV20-1|NA|NA
TGCAGTGCTAGTAAAGAGACAGTGAAGGATTCACCCCTCCACTTT
CSASKETVKDSPLHF
>TRBJ1-1|TRBV6-5|NA|NA
TGTGCCAGCAGGCCGACGAGGGAGAACACTGAAGCTTTCTTT
CASRPTRENTEAFF
>TRBJ2-1|TRBV29-1|NA|once
TGCAGCGTTGGTCAGGGGAGAGGCTCCTACAATGAGCAGTTCTTC
CSVGQGRGSYNEQFF
>TRBJ1-1|TRBV4-3|NA|NA
TGCGCCAGCAGCCTAGGGATTAACACTGAAGCTTTCTTT
CASSLGINTEAFF
>TRBJ1-4|TRBV7-9|NA|NA
TGTGCCAGCAGCCCAGGAAACGGTAATGAAAAACTGTTTTTT
CASSPGNGNEKLFF
>TRBJ1-1|TRBV5-1|NA|NA
TGCGCCAGCAGCTTGGCGGGGACCAACACTGAAGCTTTCTTT
CASSLAGTNTEAFF
>TRBJ2-5|TRBV20-1|NA|NA
TGCAGTGCCCATCTTTATGAGACCCAGTACTTC
CSAHLYETQYF
>TRBJ2-3|TRBV30|NA|NA
TGTGCCTGGAGTGTACTACAGGGAGATACGCAGTATTTT
CAWSVLQGDTQYF
>TRBJ1-5|TRBV19|TRBD1|NA
TGTGCCAGTAGCCTTGACAGGGGGCGCGATCAGCCCCAGCATTTT
CASSLDRGRDQPQHF
>TRBJ1-1|TRBV6-6|NA|NA
TGTGCCAGCAGTTTAGCAGGGAGCACTGAAGCTTTCTTT
CASSLAGSTEAFF
>TRBJ1-5|TRBV19|NA|once
TGTGCCAGTAGCTCCGGGGGGGTACTCAATCAGCCCCAGCATTTT
CASSSGGVLNQPQHF
>TRBJ2-3|TRBV9|TRBD1|NA
TGTGCCAGCAGCGTAGGTCCCTTCCGGGACAGGGGCACAGATACGCAGTATTTT
CASSVGPFRDRGTDTQYF
>TRBJ1-2|TRBV3-1/TRBV3-2|NA|NA
TGTGCCAGCAGCCAAGACCCTTATGGCTACACCTTC
CASSQDPYGYTF
>TRBJ1-1|TRBV3-1/TRBV3-2|NA|NA
TGTGCCAGCAGCCAAGAGTGGAGGGGCTCCACTGAAGCTTTCTTT
CASSQEWRGSTEAFF
>TRBJ2-7|TRBV4-2|NA|few
TGTGCCAGCAGCCCCTTCTTGGAATACGAGCAGTACTTC
CASSPFLEYEQYF
>TRBJ1-1|TRBV19|TRBD1|NA
TGTGCCAGTAGTACAAGGCCGGGACAGGGAGAAACTGAAGCTTTCTTT
CASSTRPGQGETEAFF
>TRBJ1-3|TRBV2|NA|NA
TGTGCCAGCCACCGTCCTGGAAACACCATATATTTT
CASHRPGNTIYF
>TRBJ1-3|TRBV29-1|NA|NA
TGCAGCGTTGAACAACCAGCTCTCTCTGGAAACACCATATATTTT
CSVEQPALSGNTIYF